A selection of T cell receptor beta chains follows, all from one sample in a study of control samples from healthy donors and cancer patients. Repertoires were generated with immunoSEQ multiplex PCR, while TCRdb's copy carries only in-frame clones and drops some. The sample has about 130,000 clones; approximately 95% are singletons. Sequenced material: blood. Receptors were obtained from a man aged 25-45 years in good health. CDR3s include the opening cysteine and the closing phenylalanine or tryptophan. The order of the fields is clone size, V gene, D gene, J gene, CDR3 protein, CDR3 DNA. D genes are given only for firm matches. Size values are once, few and many counts, or a class for expanded clones, and some rows have none.

size: .
V: TRBV5-1
D: .
J: TRBJ1-5
CDR3: CASSLRGDSNQPQHF
DNA: TGCGCCAGCAGTTTGCGAGGGGATAGCAATCAGCCCCAGCATTTT

size: .
V: TRBV2
D: .
J: TRBJ2-1
CDR3: CASSAGGKEQFF
DNA: TGTGCCAGCAGTGCGGGCGGCAAAGAGCAGTTCTTC

size: .
V: TRBV5-1
D: .
J: TRBJ2-6
CDR3: CASSLEGGLGANVLTF
DNA: TGCGCCAGCAGCTTAGAGGGGGGGCTTGGGGCCAACGTCCTGACTTTC

size: .
V: TRBV6-2/TRBV6-3
D: .
J: TRBJ1-2
CDR3: CASSPLGRYGYTF
DNA: TGTGCCAGCAGTCCCCTAGGCCGCTATGGCTACACCTTC

size: .
V: TRBV18
D: .
J: TRBJ1-5
CDR3: CASSPEGSGLQPQHF
DNA: TGTGCCAGCTCGCCCGAAGGGTCGGGGCTGCAGCCCCAGCATTTT

size: .
V: TRBV6-2/TRBV6-3
D: .
J: TRBJ2-1
CDR3: CASSLFYNEQFF
DNA: TGTGCCAGCAGCCTTTTTTACAATGAGCAGTTCTTC

size: .
V: TRBV7-9
D: .
J: TRBJ2-5
CDR3: CASSFQAPGGETQYF
DNA: TGTGCCAGCAGCTTTCAGGCCCCCGGTGGGGAGACCCAGTACTTC

size: .
V: TRBV10-2
D: .
J: TRBJ1-1
CDR3: CASSPEWNTEAFF
DNA: TGCGCCAGCAGTCCCGAATGGAACACTGAAGCTTTCTTT

size: .
V: TRBV2
D: .
J: TRBJ1-2
CDR3: CASIPNGSGGYGYTF
DNA: TGTGCCAGCATACCAAACGGGTCAGGCGGGTATGGCTACACCTTC

size: .
V: TRBV19
D: .
J: TRBJ1-1
CDR3: CASKMGNTEAFF
DNA: TGTGCCAGTAAAATGGGGAACACTGAAGCTTTCTTT

size: once
V: TRBV30
D: .
J: TRBJ2-3
CDR3: CAWRTKGNRLVDTQYF
DNA: TGTGCCTGGAGAACGAAAGGAAATCGCCTGGTAGATACGCAGTATTTT

size: .
V: TRBV4-3
D: .
J: TRBJ2-2
CDR3: CASSQEERGTGELFF
DNA: TGCGCCAGCAGCCAAGAGGAAAGGGGCACCGGGGAGCTGTTTTTT

size: .
V: TRBV28
D: .
J: TRBJ2-7
CDR3: CASPLEGAYEQYF
DNA: TGTGCCAGCCCCTTAGAGGGGGCCTACGAGCAGTACTTC

size: few
V: TRBV6-2/TRBV6-3
D: TRBD1
J: TRBJ1-6
CDR3: CASSTGGLPLHF
DNA: TGTGCCAGCAGTACAGGGGGCCTACCCCTCCACTTT

size: .
V: TRBV5-6
D: TRBD1
J: TRBJ2-1
CDR3: CASSFGTALYNEQFF
DNA: TGTGCCAGCAGCTTTGGGACAGCGCTATACAATGAGCAGTTCTTC